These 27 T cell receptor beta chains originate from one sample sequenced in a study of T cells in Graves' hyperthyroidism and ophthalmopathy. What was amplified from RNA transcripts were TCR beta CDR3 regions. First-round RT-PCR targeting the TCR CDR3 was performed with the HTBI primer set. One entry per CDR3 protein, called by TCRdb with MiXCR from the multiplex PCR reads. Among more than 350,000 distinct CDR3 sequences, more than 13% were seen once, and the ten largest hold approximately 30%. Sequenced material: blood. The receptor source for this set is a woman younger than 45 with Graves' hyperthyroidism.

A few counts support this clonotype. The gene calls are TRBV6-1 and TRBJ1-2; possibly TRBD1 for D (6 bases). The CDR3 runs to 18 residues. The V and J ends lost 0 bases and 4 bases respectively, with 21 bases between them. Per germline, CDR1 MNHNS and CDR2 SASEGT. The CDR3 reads CASSEALNGRGAAYGYTF. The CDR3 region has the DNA TGTGCCAGCAGTGAAGCGCTTAATGGTCGGGGGGCGGCCTATGGCTACACCTTC.

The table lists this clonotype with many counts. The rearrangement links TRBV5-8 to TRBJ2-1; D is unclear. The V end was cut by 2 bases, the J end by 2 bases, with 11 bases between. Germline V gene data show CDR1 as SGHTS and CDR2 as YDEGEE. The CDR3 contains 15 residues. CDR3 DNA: TGTGCCAGCAGCTTTAGGTGGGATCCCTACAATGAGCAGTTCTTC. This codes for CASSFRWDPYNEQFF.

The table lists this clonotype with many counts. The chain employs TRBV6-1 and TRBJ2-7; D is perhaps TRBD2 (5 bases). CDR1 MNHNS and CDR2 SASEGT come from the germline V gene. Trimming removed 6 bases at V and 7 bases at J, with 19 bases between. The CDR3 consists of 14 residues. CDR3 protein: CASSKEDASREQYF. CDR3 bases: TGTGCCAGCAGCAAGGAGGACGCTTCGAGGGAGCAGTACTTC.

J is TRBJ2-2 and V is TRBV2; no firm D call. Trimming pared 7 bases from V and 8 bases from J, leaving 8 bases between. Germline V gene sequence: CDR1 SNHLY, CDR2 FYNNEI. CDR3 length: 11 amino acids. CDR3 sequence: CASNSAGELFF. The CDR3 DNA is TGTGCCAGCAATTCAGCGGGGGAGCTGTTTTTT. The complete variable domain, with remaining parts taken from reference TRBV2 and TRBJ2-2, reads EPEVTQTPSHQVTQMGQEVILRCVPISNHLYFYWYRQILGQKVEFLVSFYNNEISEKSEIFDDQFSVERPDGSNFTLKIRSTKLEDSAMYFCASNSAGELFFGEGSRLTVL.

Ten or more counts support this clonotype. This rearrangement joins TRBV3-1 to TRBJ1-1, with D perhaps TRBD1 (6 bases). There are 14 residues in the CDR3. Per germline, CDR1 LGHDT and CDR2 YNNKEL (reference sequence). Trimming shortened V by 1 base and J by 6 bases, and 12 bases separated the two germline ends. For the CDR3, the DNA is TGTGCCAGCAGCCAAGTGCTAGGACAGTCTGAAGCTTTCTTT. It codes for CASSQVLGQSEAFF.

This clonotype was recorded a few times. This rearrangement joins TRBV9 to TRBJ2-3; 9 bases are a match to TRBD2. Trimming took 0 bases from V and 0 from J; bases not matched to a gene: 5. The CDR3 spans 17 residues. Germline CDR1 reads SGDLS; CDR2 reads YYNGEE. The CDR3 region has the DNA TGTGCCAGCAGCGTAGAGTCTAGCGGGGCGAGCACAGATACGCAGTATTTT. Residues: CASSVESSGASTDTQYF.

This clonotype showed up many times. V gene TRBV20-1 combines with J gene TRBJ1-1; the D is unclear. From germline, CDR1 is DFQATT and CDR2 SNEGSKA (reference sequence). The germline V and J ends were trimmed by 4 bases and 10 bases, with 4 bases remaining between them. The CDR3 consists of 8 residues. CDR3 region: CSANVAFF. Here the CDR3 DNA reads TGCAGTGCTAACGTAGCTTTCTTT.

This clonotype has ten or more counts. The CDR3 sequence: CASSEGPTSSYEQYF. The CDR3 DNA reads TGTGCCAGCAGTGAAGGGCCCACCAGCTCCTACGAGCAGTACTTC. The chain uses TRBV6-1 and TRBJ2-7; no clear D. CDR1 is MNHNS and CDR2 is SASEGT in the germline V gene. This CDR3 region has 15 residues. V gave up 1 base and J gave up 0 bases, with 10 bases separating them.

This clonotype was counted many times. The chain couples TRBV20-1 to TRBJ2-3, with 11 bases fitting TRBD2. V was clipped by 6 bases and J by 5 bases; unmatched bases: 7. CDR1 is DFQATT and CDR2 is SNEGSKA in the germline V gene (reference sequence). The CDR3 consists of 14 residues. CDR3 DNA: TGCAGTGCGCTCACTAGCGGGAGTGGAGATACGCAGTATTTT. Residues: CSALTSGSGDTQYF.

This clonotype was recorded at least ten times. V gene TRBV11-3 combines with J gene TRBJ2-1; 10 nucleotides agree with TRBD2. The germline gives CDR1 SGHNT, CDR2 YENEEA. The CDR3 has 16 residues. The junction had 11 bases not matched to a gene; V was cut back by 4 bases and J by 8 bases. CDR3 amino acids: CASSYGTSASWDEQFF. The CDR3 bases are TGTGCCAGCAGCTATGGGACTAGCGCAAGCTGGGATGAGCAGTTCTTC.

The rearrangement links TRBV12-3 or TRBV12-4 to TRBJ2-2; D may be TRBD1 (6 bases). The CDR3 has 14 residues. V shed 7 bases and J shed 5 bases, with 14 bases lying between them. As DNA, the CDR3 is TGTGCCAGCACCCCCGTCAGGGGAACCGGGGAGCTGTTTTTT. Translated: CASTPVRGTGELFF.

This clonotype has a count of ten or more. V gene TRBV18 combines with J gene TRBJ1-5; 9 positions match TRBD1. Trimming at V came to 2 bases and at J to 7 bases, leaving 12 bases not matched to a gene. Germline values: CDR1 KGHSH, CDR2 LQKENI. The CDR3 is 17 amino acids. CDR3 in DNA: TGTGCCAGCTCACCAAGGGGGACCGGGGACAGGGACCAGCCCCAGCATTTT. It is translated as CASSPRGTGDRDQPQHF.

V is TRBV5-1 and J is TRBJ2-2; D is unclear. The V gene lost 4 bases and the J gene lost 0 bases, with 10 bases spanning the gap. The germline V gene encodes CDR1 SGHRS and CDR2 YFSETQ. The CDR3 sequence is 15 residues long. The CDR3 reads CASSPRIANTGELFF. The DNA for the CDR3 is TGCGCCAGCAGCCCGCGAATCGCGAACACCGGGGAGCTGTTTTTT.

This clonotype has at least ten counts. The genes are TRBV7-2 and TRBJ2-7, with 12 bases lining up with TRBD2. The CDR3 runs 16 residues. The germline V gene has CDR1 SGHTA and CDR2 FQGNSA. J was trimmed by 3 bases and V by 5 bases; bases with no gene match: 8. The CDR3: CASSQTSTSGSYEQYF. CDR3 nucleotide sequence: TGTGCCAGCAGCCAAACCTCGACTAGCGGGAGCTACGAGCAGTACTTC.

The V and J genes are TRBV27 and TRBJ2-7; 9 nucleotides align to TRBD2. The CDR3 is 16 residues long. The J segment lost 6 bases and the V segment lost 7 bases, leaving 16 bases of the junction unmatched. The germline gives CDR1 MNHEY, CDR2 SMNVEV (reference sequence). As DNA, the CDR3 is TGTGCCAGCAATCTGACGGGGATAGCGGGAGTTTGCGAGCAGTACTTC. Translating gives CASNLTGIAGVCEQYF.

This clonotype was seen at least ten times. The CDR3 DNA reads as TGTGCCAGCACAAAGACACCCACCCAAGAGACCCAGTACTTC. It encodes CASTKTPTQETQYF. The gene calls are TRBV2 and TRBJ2-5; unclear D gene. V dropped 7 bases and J dropped 1 base, with 13 bases sitting between them. Germline lookup yields CDR1 SNHLY and CDR2 FYNNEI. The CDR3 extends over 14 amino acids.

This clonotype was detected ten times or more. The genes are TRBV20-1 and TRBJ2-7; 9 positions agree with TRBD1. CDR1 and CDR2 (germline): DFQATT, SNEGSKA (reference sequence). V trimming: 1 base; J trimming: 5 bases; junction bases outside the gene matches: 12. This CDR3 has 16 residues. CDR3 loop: CSARVFGTGPPHEQYF. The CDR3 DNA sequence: TGCAGTGCTAGAGTATTCGGGACAGGGCCCCCCCACGAGCAGTACTTC.

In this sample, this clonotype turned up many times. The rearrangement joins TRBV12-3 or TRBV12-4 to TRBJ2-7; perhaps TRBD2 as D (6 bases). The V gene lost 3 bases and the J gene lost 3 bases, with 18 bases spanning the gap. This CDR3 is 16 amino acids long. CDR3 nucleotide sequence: TGTGCCAGCAGTTTGACCAACGGGAGACTGGGCTACGAGCAGTACTTC. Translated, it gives CASSLTNGRLGYEQYF.

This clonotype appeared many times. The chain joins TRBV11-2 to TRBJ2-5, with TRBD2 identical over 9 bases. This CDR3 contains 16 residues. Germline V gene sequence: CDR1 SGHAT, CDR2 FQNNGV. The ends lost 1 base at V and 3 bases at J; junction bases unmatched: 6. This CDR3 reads CASSLVVLAGKETQYF. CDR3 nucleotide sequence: TGTGCCAGCAGCTTAGTTGTCCTAGCGGGGAAAGAGACCCAGTACTTC.

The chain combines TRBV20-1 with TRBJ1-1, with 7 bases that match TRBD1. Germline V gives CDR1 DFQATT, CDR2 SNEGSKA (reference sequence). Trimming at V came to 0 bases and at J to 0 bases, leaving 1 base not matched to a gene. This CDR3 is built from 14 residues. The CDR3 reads CSARDGTVNTEAFF. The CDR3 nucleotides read TGCAGTGCTAGAGACGGGACAGTGAACACTGAAGCTTTCTTT.

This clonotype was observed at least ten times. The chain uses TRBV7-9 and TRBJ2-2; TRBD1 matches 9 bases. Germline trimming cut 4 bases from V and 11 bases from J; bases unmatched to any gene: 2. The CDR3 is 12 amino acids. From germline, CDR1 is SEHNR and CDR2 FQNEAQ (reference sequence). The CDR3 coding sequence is TGTGCCAGCAGCTCACAGGGGGCCGAGCTGTTTTTT. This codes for CASSSQGAELFF.

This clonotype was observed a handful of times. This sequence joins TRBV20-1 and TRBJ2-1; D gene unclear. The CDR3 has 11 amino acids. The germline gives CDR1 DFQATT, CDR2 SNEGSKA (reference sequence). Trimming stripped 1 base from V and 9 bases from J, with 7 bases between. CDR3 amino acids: CSARARGEQFF. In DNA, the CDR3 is TGCAGTGCTAGAGCACGTGGTGAGCAGTTCTTC.

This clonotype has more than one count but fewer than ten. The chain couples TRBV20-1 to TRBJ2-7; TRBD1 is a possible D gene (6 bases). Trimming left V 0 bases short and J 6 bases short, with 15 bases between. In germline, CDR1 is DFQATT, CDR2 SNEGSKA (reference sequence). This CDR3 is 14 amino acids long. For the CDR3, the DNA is TGCAGTGCTAGAGACAGGGGAAGGATTGGCGAGCAGTACTTC. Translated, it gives CSARDRGRIGEQYF.

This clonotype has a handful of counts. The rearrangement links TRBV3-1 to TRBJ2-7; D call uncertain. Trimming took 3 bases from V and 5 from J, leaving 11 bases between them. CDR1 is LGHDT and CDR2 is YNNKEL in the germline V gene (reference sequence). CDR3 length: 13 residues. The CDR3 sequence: CASSQRVVHEQYF. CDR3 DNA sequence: TGTGCCAGCAGCCAGAGAGTAGTCCACGAGCAGTACTTC.

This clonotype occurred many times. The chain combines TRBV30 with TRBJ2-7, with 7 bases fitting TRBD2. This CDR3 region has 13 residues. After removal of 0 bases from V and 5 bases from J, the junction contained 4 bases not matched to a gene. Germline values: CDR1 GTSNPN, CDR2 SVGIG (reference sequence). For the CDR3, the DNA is TGTGCCTGGAGTGTAGAGGCGGGAGACGAGCAGTACTTC. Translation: CAWSVEAGDEQYF.

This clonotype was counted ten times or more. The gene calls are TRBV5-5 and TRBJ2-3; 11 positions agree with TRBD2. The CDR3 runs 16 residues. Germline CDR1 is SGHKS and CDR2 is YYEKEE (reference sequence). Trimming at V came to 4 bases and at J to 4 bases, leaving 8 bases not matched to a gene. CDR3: CASSPHSGRAADTQYF. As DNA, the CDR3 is TGTGCCAGCAGCCCCCATAGCGGGAGGGCCGCAGATACGCAGTATTTT.

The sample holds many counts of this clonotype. CDR3 sequence reads: CASSLPLRTSGSGYEQFF. CDR3 DNA: TGTGCCAGCAGTTTACCGCTTCGTACTAGCGGGAGTGGGTATGAGCAGTTCTTC. The genes are TRBV28 and TRBJ2-1, with TRBD2 matching 11 bases. The germline CDR1 and CDR2 sequences are MDHEN and SYDVKM. This CDR3 contains 18 residues. J lost 8 bases, V lost 2 bases, and 14 bases had no gene match.